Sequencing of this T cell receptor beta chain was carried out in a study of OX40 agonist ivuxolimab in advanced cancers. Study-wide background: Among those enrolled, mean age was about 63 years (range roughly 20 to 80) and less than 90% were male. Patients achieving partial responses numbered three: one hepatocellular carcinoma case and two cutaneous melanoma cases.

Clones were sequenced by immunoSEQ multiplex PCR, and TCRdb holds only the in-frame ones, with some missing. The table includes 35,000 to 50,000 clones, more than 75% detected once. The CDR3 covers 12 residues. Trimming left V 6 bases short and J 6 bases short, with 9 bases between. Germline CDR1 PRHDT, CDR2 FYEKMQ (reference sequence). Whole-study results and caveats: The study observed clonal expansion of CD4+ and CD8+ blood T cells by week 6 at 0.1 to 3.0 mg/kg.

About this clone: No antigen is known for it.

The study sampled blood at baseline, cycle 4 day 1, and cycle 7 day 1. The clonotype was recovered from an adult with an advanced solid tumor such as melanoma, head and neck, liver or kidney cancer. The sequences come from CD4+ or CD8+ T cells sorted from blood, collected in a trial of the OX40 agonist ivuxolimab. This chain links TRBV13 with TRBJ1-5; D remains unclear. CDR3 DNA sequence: TGTGCCAGCAGTTCGTCAGGTCAGCCCCAGCATTTT. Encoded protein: CASSSSGQPQHF.